The rows below give T cell receptor beta chains drawn from one sample of a study of cytomegalovirus exposure and HLA in healthy donors. This table comes from immunoSEQ multiplex PCR, and its TCRdb copy is limited to in-frame clones, with some not included. Of about 140,000 clones listed, roughly 70% are singletons. Specimen: PBMCs. These receptors all stem from a male donor in good health and CMV-seronegative. Each CDR3 is given with its conserved first and last residue.

J | V | CDR3
TRBJ2-7 | TRBV5-8 | CASSLRTGSREQYF
TRBJ1-2 | TRBV7-9 | CASSWGQGVSGYTF
TRBJ1-6 | TRBV27 | CASKAAASPLHF
TRBJ1-5 | TRBV7-9 | CASSLGTGRTDQPQHF
TRBJ1-1 | TRBV5-4 | CASSFEVMNTEAFF
TRBJ2-3 | TRBV15 | CATSRAGRDYQYF
TRBJ2-7 | TRBV27 | CASTLSSGGNYEQYF
TRBJ1-1 | TRBV7-2 | CASSPGTGVEAFF
TRBJ2-4 | TRBV2 | CASRGQDLIAKNIQYF
TRBJ2-3 | TRBV5-4 | CASSLTPFSGRTDTQYF
TRBJ1-3 | TRBV30 | CAFGQGVSGNTIYF
TRBJ1-5 | TRBV27 | CASSLRGRNQPQHF
TRBJ2-1 | TRBV7-2 | CASSPQGSSYNEQFF
TRBJ2-5 | TRBV11-1 | CASSLGKRAETQYF
TRBJ2-3 | TRBV7-6 | CASSSRGGGISTDTQYF
TRBJ1-2 | TRBV27 | CASSLDGTRYGYTF
TRBJ2-1 | TRBV6-4 | CASSEASGSRGEQFF
TRBJ1-1 | TRBV4-1 | CASSQDPYYTEAFF
TRBJ2-1 | TRBV18 | CASSPPARSSYNEQFF
TRBJ2-7 | TRBV15 | CATSRDSGTGGSYEQYF
TRBJ1-1 | TRBV12-5 | CASGYRDRGTEAFF
TRBJ1-2 | TRBV19 | CASSPTGTGYYGYTF
TRBJ1-6 | TRBV5-1 | CASSIYAGTGESPLHF